Shown below are 23 T cell receptor beta chains from a single sample sequenced in a study of cytomegalovirus exposure and HLA in healthy donors. PCR was performed using 60 Vbeta and 13 Jbeta primers. Repertoires were generated with immunoSEQ multiplex PCR, while TCRdb's copy carries only in-frame clones and drops some. This table holds about 150,000 clones, approximately 72% found once. The source material was PBMCs. The receptors stem from a man between 35 and 55 years old in good health and CMV-seronegative.

This clone was picked up one time. The CDR3 DNA reads as TGTGCCAGCAGTTTCGGACTAGCGGTGTTGACCTACGAGCAGTACTTC. Translation: CASSFGLAVLTYEQYF. The chain recombines TRBV28 with TRBJ2-7; TRBD2 matches 10 bases. The CDR3 consists of 16 residues. From germline, CDR1 is MDHEN and CDR2 SYDVKM. J was trimmed by 2 bases and V by 3 bases; bases with no gene match: 7. Full variable domain (rest looked up from reference TRBV28 and TRBJ2-7): DVKVTQSSRYLVKRTGEKVFLECVQDMDHENMFWYRQDPGLGLRLIYFSYDVKMKEKGDIPEGYSVSREKKERFSLILESASTNQTSMYLCASSFGLAVLTYEQYFGPGTRLTVT.

There are a few counts of this clone. The genes are TRBV6-1 and TRBJ1-5; possibly TRBD1 for D (5 bases). V was clipped by 5 bases and J by 5 bases, with 7 bases between them. The CDR3 has 12 amino acids. The V gene's germline CDR1 is MNHNS and CDR2 SASEGT. The CDR3 DNA reads TGTGCCAGCAGTACAGGATATCAGCCCCAGCATTTT. Its translation: CASSTGYQPQHF.

This clone has a handful of counts. This CDR3 is also generated by other DNA sequences in the sample. V and J are TRBV27 and TRBJ1-3, with a weak D call TRBD1 (5 bases). Germline V CDR1 and CDR2: MNHEY, SMNVEV (reference sequence). Trimming took off 4 bases at V and 0 bases at J, with 10 bases between the two ends. The CDR3 extends over 15 amino acids. DNA for the CDR3: TGTGCCAGCAGTTATACAGGTGACTCTGGAAACACCATATATTTT. Protein sequence: CASSYTGDSGNTIYF.

The rearrangement joins TRBV27 to TRBJ1-1, with 10 bases aligning to TRBD1. The length of the CDR3 is 14 residues. The V gene's germline CDR1 is MNHEY and CDR2 SMNVEV (reference sequence). Unmatched junction bases numbered 11, after V lost 9 bases and J lost 7 bases. CDR3 sequence reads: CASSARQGAFEAFF. CDR3 DNA: TGTGCCAGTAGCGCTCGACAGGGGGCGTTTGAAGCTTTCTTT.

V and J are TRBV6-5 and TRBJ1-1, with D unclear. CDR1 is MNHEY and CDR2 is SVGAGI in the germline V gene. This CDR3 region has 11 residues. The ends were cut back, 2 bases at V and 10 bases at J, with 8 bases in the middle. The CDR3 DNA reads TGTGCCAGCAGTTACCTTCAGGTAGCTTTCTTT. Translating it yields CASSYLQVAFF.

This chain uses TRBV28 with TRBJ2-5, with 8 bases fitting TRBD1. CDR1 is MDHEN, CDR2 SYDVKM, per germline. The CDR3 has 15 residues. After removal of 7 bases from V and 4 bases from J, the junction contained 11 bases not matched to a gene. In DNA, the CDR3 is TGTGCCAGCACCACGGCGGACAGGGTGGCAGAGACCCAGTACTTC. Its protein is CASTTADRVAETQYF.

This rearrangement joins TRBV5-6 to TRBJ1-4; D not resolved. Germline V gives CDR1 SGHDT, CDR2 YYEEEE. The CDR3 contains 14 residues. Trimming removed 0 bases from V and 7 bases from J, with 10 bases in between. CDR3 in amino acids: CASSLGQPGEKLFF. The DNA for the CDR3 is TGTGCCAGCAGCTTGGGGCAGCCGGGTGAAAAACTGTTTTTT.

The chain carries TRBV4-1 and TRBJ1-4, with a tentative D call TRBD1 (5 bases). Between the trimmed V and J ends, which lost 4 bases and 4 bases, there was a span of 13 bases. Germline CDR1 MGHRA, CDR2 YSYEKL. This CDR3 spans 15 amino acids. Here the CDR3 DNA reads TGCGCCAGCAGCCGGCGGGACGGTGTTAATGAAAAACTGTTTTTT. Its translation: CASSRRDGVNEKLFF.

This clone was picked up a small number of times. The chain joins TRBV2 to TRBJ1-1; TRBD1 aligns across 8 bases. The J segment lost 5 bases and the V segment lost 7 bases, leaving 6 bases of the junction unmatched. The CDR3 covers 13 residues. Germline V CDR1 and CDR2: SNHLY, FYNNEI. Written as DNA, the CDR3 is TGTGCCAGCAATACAGGGGGTACGACTGAAGCTTTCTTT. Its translation is CASNTGGTTEAFF. Based on the CDR3 plus reference TRBV2 and TRBJ1-1, the full variable domain is EPEVTQTPSHQVTQMGQEVILRCVPISNHLYFYWYRQILGQKVEFLVSFYNNEISEKSEIFDDQFSVERPDGSNFTLKIRSTKLEDSAMYFCASNTGGTTEAFFGQGTRLTVV.

The chain uses TRBV5-1 and TRBJ2-1, with D perhaps TRBD2 (5 bases). Germline V gene data show CDR1 as SGHRS and CDR2 as YFSETQ. Trimming left V 0 bases short and J 5 bases short, with 12 bases between. The CDR3 is 15 amino acids. DNA of the CDR3: TGCGCCAGCAGCTTGGCCGGCGGGCCAAACAATGAGCAGTTCTTC. This encodes CASSLAGGPNNEQFF.

This sequence joins TRBV7-2 and TRBJ2-2; 9 bases line up with TRBD1. CDR3 length equals 15 residues. The germline V gene encodes CDR1 SGHTA and CDR2 FQGNSA. Losses at the gene ends were 5 bases for V and 3 bases for J; bases not matched to a gene: 4. As DNA, the CDR3 is TGTGCCAGCAGCCCGGACAGGGGTGACACCGGGGAGCTGTTTTTT. It codes for CASSPDRGDTGELFF.

This clone was counted a few times. The rearrangement links TRBV4-3 to TRBJ1-4; 10 bases are shared with TRBD1. Unmatched junction bases numbered 5, after V lost 3 bases and J lost 1 base. The CDR3 loop spans 17 amino acids. Germline values: CDR1 LGHNA, CDR2 YSLEER. The CDR3 sequence is CASSQSGTGETNEKLFF. The DNA for the CDR3 is TGCGCCAGCAGCCAGAGCGGGACAGGGGAAACTAATGAAAAACTGTTTTTT.

The rearrangement joins TRBV7-6 to TRBJ2-2; TRBD2 matches 8 bases. The CDR3 is 15 amino acids. Germline CDR1 and CDR2: SGHVS and FNYEAQ. The ends lost 5 bases at V and 5 bases at J; junction bases unmatched: 7. The CDR3 nucleotides read TGTGCCAGCAGCGCGGACAGCGGGGGAACCGGGGAGCTGTTTTTT. This codes for CASSADSGGTGELFF.

The chain combines TRBV5-1 with TRBJ2-1, with D perhaps TRBD2 (5 bases). The CDR3 has 14 amino acids. Trimming stripped 6 bases from V and 5 bases from J, with 15 bases between. The germline gives CDR1 SGHRS, CDR2 YFSETQ. The CDR3 protein is CASTTGSPHNEQFF. Written as DNA, the CDR3 is TGCGCCAGCACCACGGGGTCGCCCCACAATGAGCAGTTCTTC.

This chain connects TRBV6-4 to TRBJ1-1; D unresolved. This CDR3 region has 13 residues. Trimming pared 4 bases from V and 1 base from J, leaving 7 bases between. The V gene's germline CDR1 is MRHNA and CDR2 SNTAGT. In DNA, the CDR3 is TGTGCCAGCAGTGCGACAAAGAACACTGAAGCTTTCTTT. The encoded protein is CASSATKNTEAFF.

The chain recombines TRBV28 with TRBJ1-1; the match to TRBD1 covers 8 bases. The germline V gene has CDR1 MDHEN and CDR2 SYDVKM. CDR3 size: 15 residues. The trim removed 6 bases at V and 0 bases at J, leaving 6 bases unmatched. The CDR3 sequence: CASSVQGGVNTEAFF. CDR3 sequence (DNA): TGTGCCAGCAGCGTACAGGGGGGCGTGAACACTGAAGCTTTCTTT.

To note about this clone: Relative to the germline gene, one junction end is altered; a read error may explain this. This chain links TRBV7-2 with TRBJ2-7, with D hard to call. The CDR3 runs 14 residues. From germline, CDR1 is SGHTA and CDR2 FQGNSA. The DNA for the CDR3 is TGTGCCAGCAGCTTAGCGAGGCCCTCCCACGAGCAGTACTTC. The encoded protein is CASSLARPSHEQYF. The variable domain in full, with the rest retrieved from reference TRBV7-2 and TRBJ2-7, is GAGVSQSPSNKVTEKGKDVELRCDPISGHTALYWYRQSLGQGLEFLIYFQGNSAPDKSGLPSDRFSAERTGGSVSTLTIQRTQQEDSAVYLCASSLARPSHEQYFGPGTRLTVT.

V usage is TRBV19 and J usage is TRBJ1-4, with D uncertain. Trimming removed 6 bases at V and 4 bases at J, with 12 bases between. The germline V gene encodes CDR1 LNHDA and CDR2 SQIVND (reference sequence). CDR3 size: 14 residues. CDR3: CASSGLPVNEKLFF. The CDR3 DNA reads as TGTGCCAGTAGCGGACTCCCCGTTAATGAAAAACTGTTTTTT. The entire variable domain, with the rest obtained from reference TRBV19 and TRBJ1-4, is as follows: DGGITQSPKYLFRKEGQNVTLSCEQNLNHDAMYWYRQDPGQGLRLIYYSQIVNDFQKGDIAEGYSVSREKKESFPLTVTSAQKNPTAFYLCASSGLPVNEKLFFGSGTQLSVL.

This clone turned up a few times. This chain connects TRBV7-2 to TRBJ2-7; weak D call: TRBD1 (6 bases). The CDR3 runs 14 residues. Trimming stripped 7 bases from V and 7 bases from J, with 20 bases between. Germline lookup yields CDR1 SGHTA and CDR2 FQGNSA. CDR3 nucleotides: TGTGCCAGCACCCCGACAGGTGATGCTTGGGAGCAGTACTTC. It codes for CASTPTGDAWEQYF.

This clone was counted a single time. J is TRBJ2-3 and V is TRBV7-9; TRBD1 matches 9 bases. After removal of 5 bases from V and 6 bases from J, the junction contained 12 bases not matched to a gene. Germline assignment: CDR1 SEHNR and CDR2 FQNEAQ (reference sequence). The CDR3 contains 16 residues. CDR3 DNA sequence: TGTGCCAGCAGCACATTAGAGGGACAGGGTGCGGATACGCAGTATTTT. This translates into CASSTLEGQGADTQYF.

As concerns this clone: This is likely a read error, given that the CDR3 carries no conserved phenylalanine or tryptophan at its end. The DNA is omitted, as the CDR3 cannot be located on it reliably, and the CDR3 follows TCRdb's listing. This chain links TRBV4-3 with TRBJ2-7; the table's TRBD1 call for D was not verified on the DNA. From its first to its last residue, the CDR3 has 11 amino acids. Germline loops: CDR1 LGHNA, CDR2 YSLEER. The CDR3 sequence is CASSQPYGPPM.

This clone came up a few times. One end of the junction is discordant with germline, which a read error may explain. The chain links TRBV7-9 to TRBJ1-5; D remains ambiguous. In germline, CDR1 is SEHNR, CDR2 FQNEAQ (reference sequence). There are 12 residues in the CDR3. The CDR3 DNA reads TGTTCCAGCAGCTTAGGACTTCAGCCCCAGCATTTT. Its protein is CSSSLGLQPQHF.

This chain joins TRBV28 and TRBJ2-7, with a possible D match to TRBD1 (7 bases). Germline CDR1 MDHEN, CDR2 SYDVKM. The CDR3 contains 15 residues. V lost 2 bases, J lost 4 bases, and 15 bases lay in between. CDR3 residues: CASSLRQGGRYEQYF. The CDR3 bases are TGTGCCAGCAGTTTACGGCAGGGGGGAAGGTACGAGCAGTACTTC.